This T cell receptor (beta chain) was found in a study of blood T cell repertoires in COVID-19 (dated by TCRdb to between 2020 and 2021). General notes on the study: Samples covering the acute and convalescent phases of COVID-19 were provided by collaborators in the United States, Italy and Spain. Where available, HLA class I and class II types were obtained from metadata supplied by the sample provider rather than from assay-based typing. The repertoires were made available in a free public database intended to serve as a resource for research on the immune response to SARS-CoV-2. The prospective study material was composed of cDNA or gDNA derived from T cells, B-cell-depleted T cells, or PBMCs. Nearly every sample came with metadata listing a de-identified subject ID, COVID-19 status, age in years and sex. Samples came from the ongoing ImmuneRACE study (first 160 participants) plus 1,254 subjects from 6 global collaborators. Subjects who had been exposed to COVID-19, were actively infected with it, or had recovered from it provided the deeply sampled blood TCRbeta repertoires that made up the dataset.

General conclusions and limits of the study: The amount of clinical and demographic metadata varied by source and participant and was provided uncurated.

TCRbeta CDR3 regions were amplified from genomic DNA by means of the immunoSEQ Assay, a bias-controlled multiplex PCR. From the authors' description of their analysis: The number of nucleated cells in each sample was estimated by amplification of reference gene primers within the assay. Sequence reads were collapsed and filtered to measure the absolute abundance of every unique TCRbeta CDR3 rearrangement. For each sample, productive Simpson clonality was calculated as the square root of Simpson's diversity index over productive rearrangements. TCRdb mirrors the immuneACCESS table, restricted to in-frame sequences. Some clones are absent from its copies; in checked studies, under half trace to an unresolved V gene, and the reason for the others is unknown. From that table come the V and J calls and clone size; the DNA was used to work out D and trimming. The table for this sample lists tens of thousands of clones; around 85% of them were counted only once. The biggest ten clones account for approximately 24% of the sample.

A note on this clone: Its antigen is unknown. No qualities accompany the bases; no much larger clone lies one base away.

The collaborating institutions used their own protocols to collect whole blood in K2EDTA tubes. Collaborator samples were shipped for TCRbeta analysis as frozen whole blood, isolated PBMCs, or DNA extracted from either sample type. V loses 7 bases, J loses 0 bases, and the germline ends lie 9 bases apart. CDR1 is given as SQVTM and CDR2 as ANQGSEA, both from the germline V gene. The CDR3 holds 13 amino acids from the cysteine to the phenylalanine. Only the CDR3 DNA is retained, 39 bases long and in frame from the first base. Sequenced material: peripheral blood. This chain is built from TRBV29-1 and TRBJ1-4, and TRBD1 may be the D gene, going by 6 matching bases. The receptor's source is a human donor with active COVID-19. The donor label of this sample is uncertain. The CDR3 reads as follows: CSGQVATNEKLFF. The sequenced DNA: TGCAGCGGACAGGTAGCAACTAATGAAAAACTGTTTTTT.